This TCR beta chain is from a study of vaccination and CD4 T cells after COVID-19. The wider study: Post-COVID draws came a median around 100 days after diagnosis (range 35 to 161).

The CDR3 totals 16 residues. V shed 2 bases and J 12 bases; nucleotides not matched to a gene: 8. CDR1 and CDR2 from the germline V gene are MNHEY and SVGEGT. A note on this clonotype: Its antigen remains unidentified.

Treatment denoted: approximately 9-day PBMC culture with coronavirus spike peptide pools or control peptides (ViraFEST assay). Antigen-specific T cells were expanded with peptide pools by ViraFEST, and TCRs were then sequenced. With the Oncomine TCR Beta short-read assay, DNA from cultured CD4+ T cells was sequenced. Each CDR3 protein is one row after TCRdb ran MiXCR on the PCR reads. The data show roughly 20,000 distinct CDR3 sequences, over 55% seen once. Sequenced: CD4+ T cells from blood, cultured in vitro. This sequence joins TRBV6-2 or TRBV6-3 and TRBJ2-1, with 15 bases lining up with TRBD2. This TCR was sampled from a human donor who had recovered from COVID-19. CDR3 sequence: CASSYVGLAGGSMQFF. The CDR3 DNA follows: TGTGCCAGCAGTTACGTTGGACTAGCGGGAGGGTCAATGCAGTTCTTC.